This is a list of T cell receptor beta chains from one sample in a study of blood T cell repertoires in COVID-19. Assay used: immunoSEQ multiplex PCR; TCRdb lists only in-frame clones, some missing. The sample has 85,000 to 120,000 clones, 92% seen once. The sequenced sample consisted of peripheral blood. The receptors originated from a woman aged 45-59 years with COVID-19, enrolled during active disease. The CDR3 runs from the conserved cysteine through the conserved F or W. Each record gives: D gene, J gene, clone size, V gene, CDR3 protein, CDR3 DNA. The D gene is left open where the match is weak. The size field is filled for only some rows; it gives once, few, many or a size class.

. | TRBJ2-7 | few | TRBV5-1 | CASSLVAGGVYEQYF | TGCGCCAGCAGCTTGGTCGCCGGGGGAGTCTACGAGCAGTACTTC
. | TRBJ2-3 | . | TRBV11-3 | CASSFGLGGRGDTQYF | TGTGCCAGCAGCTTCGGGTTGGGGGGGCGCGGAGATACGCAGTATTTT
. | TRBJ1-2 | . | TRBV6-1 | CASSERPTGGYTF | TGTGCCAGCAGTGAAAGACCCACGGGAGGCTACACCTTC
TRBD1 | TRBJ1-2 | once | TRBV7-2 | CASSAGTGPLDGYTF | TGTGCCAGCAGCGCCGGGACAGGGCCCTTAGATGGCTACACCTTC
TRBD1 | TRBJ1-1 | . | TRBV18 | CASSPRRGLGTEAFF | TGTGCCAGCTCACCAAGAAGGGGGCTAGGCACTGAAGCTTTCTTT
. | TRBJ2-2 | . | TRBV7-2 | CASSLYTGELFF | TGTGCCAGCAGCCTTTACACCGGGGAGCTGTTTTTT
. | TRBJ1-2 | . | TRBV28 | CASRAPGGYTF | TGTGCCAGCAGGGCCCCCGGGGGCTACACCTTC
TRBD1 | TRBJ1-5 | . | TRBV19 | CASSQTPGGLQPQHF | TGTGCCAGTAGCCAGACCCCAGGGGGCCTGCAGCCCCAGCATTTT
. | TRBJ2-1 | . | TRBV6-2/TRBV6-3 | CASSSGSWEQFF | TGTGCCAGCAGCTCAGGGTCTTGGGAGCAGTTCTTC
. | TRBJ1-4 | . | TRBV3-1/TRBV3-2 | CASSQVGGPNEKLFF | TGTGCCAGCAGCCAAGTCGGGGGGCCGAATGAAAAACTGTTTTTT
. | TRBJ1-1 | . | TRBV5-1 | CASSLDGQSVEAFF | TGCGCCAGCAGCCTAGATGGACAGTCCGTCGAAGCTTTCTTT
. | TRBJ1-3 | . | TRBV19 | CASIDRHRVSSGNTIYF | TGTGCCAGTATAGACAGACACAGGGTATCCTCTGGAAACACCATATATTTT
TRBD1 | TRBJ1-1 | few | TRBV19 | CASTVQGMNTEAFF | TGTGCCAGTACCGTACAGGGGATGAACACTGAAGCTTTCTTT
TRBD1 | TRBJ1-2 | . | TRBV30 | CAWSDRQGADGYTF | TGTGCCTGGAGTGACCGACAGGGTGCAGATGGCTACACCTTC
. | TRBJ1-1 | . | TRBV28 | CASSLGREAFF | TGTGCCAGCAGTTTGGGGCGGGAAGCTTTCTTT
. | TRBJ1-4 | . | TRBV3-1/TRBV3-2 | CASSQDRGLFF | TGTGCCAGCAGCCAAGATCGGGGGCTGTTTTTT
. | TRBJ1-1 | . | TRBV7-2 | CASSLQRQEAFF | TGTGCCAGCAGCTTACAGAGACAAGAAGCTTTCTTT
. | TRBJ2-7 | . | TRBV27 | CASSLSIGSSYEQYF | TGTGCCAGCAGCCTCAGTATCGGGAGCTCCTACGAGCAGTACTTC
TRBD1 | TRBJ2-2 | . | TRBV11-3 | CASSLARGRTGELFF | TGTGCCAGCAGCTTAGCTAGGGGGCGGACCGGGGAGCTGTTTTTT
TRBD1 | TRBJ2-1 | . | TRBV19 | CASSIGDRGYNEQFF | TGTGCCAGTAGTATCGGAGACAGGGGTTACAATGAGCAGTTCTTC
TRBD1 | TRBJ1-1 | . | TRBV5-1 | CASNRDREAEAFF | TGCGCCAGCAACCGGGACAGGGAAGCTGAAGCTTTCTTT
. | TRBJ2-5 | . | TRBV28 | CASRLTVQETQYF | TGTGCCAGCAGGTTGACAGTACAAGAGACCCAGTACTTC
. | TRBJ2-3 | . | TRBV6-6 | CASSYVRDWRTDTQYF | TGTGCCAGCAGTTACGTCAGGGACTGGAGGACAGATACGCAGTATTTT
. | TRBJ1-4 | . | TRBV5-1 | CASSLSYGVAEKLFF | TGCGCCAGCAGCTTGTCTTACGGGGTAGCGGAAAAACTGTTTTTT
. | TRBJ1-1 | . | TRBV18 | CASSPTTSGEAFF | TGTGCCAGCTCACCGACGACCAGCGGTGAAGCTTTCTTT
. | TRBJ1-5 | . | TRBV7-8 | CASSLERQPQHF | TGTGCCAGCAGCTTAGAACGGCAGCCCCAGCATTTT
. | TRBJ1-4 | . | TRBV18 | CASSAGQLATNEKLFF | TGTGCCAGCTCAGCCGGACAGCTTGCAACTAATGAAAAACTGTTTTTT
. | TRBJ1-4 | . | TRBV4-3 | CASSQERVRRGNSNEKLFF | TGCGCCAGCAGCCAAGAAAGGGTTCGGAGGGGCAATTCTAATGAAAAACTGTTTTTT
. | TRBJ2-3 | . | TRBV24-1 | CATSAGSSTDTQYF | TGTGCCACCAGTGCAGGGTCTAGCACAGATACGCAGTATTTT
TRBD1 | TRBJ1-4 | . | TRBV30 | CAWGEVGAGTGMGTNEKLFF | TGTGCCTGGGGTGAAGTGGGCGCCGGGACAGGGATGGGTACTAATGAAAAACTGTTTTTT
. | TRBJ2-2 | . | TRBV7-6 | CASIPPTGGELFF | TGTGCCAGCATCCCCCCCACGGGCGGGGAGCTGTTTTTT
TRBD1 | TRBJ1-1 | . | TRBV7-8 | CASSRRLTGVANTEAFF | TGTGCCAGCAGCAGACGACTCACAGGGGTGGCGAACACTGAAGCTTTCTTT
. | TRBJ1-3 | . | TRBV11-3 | CASSLGRENTIYF | TGTGCCAGCAGCTTGGGGAGGGAAAACACCATATATTTT
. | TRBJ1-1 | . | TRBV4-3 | CASSPDTVNTEAFF | TGCGCCAGCAGCCCGGACACAGTGAACACTGAAGCTTTCTTT
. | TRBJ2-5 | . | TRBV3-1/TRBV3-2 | CASSPSGLFTQYF | TGTGCCAGCAGCCCCTCGGGACTTTTCACCCAGTACTTC
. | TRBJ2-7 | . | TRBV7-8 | CASSGGTAITYEQYF | TGTGCCAGCAGCGGAGGGACAGCGATTACCTACGAGCAGTACTTC
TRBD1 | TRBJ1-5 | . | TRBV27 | CASRSGQRNQPQHF | TGTGCCAGCAGATCGGGACAGCGCAATCAGCCCCAGCATTTT
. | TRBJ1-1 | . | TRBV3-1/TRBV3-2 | CASSPRRGNTEAFF | TGTGCCAGCAGCCCGAGAAGGGGGAACACTGAAGCTTTCTTT
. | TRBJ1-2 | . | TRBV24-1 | CATSDPGIYGYTF | TGTGCCACCAGTGATCCAGGGATCTACGGCTACACCTTC
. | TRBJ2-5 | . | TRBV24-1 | CATSERGGETQYF | TGTGCCACCAGTGAGAGAGGGGGAGAGACCCAGTACTTC
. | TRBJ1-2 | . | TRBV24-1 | CATIIGGRHDYGYTF | TGTGCCACCATAATTGGGGGGAGGCACGACTATGGCTACACCTTC
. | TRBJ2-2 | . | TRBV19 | CASSTGTFGELFF | TGTGCCAGTAGTACCGGGACATTCGGGGAGCTGTTTTTT
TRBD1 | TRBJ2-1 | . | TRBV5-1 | CASSPGQGAYNEQFF | TGCGCCAGCAGCCCTGGACAGGGTGCCTACAATGAGCAGTTCTTC
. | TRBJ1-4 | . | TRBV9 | CASSVGIGEASNEKLFF | TGTGCCAGCAGCGTAGGAATAGGGGAGGCCTCTAATGAAAAACTGTTTTTT
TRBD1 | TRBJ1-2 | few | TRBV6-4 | CASSSLPGQGAYTF | TGTGCCAGCAGTTCACTACCGGGACAGGGGGCCTACACCTTC
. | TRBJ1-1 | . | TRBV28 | CASSLSVNRAFF | TGTGCCAGCAGTTTATCGGTGAATCGGGCTTTCTTT
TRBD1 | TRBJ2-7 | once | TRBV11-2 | CASSLQQGVLRREQYF | TGTGCCAGCAGCCTCCAACAGGGGGTTCTCCGACGGGAGCAGTACTTC
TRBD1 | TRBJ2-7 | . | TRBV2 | CASIRAGGSYEQYF | TGTGCCAGCATCAGGGCAGGGGGCTCCTACGAGCAGTACTTC
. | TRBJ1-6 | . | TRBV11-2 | CASRPGPQGGPLHF | TGTGCCAGCAGACCCGGACCCCAAGGGGGACCCCTCCACTTT
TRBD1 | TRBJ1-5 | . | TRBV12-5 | CASGLVEGARLPQHF | TGTGCTAGTGGTTTGGTCGAGGGGGCACGGCTGCCCCAGCATTTT
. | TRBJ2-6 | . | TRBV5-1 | CASRDRLSGANVLTF | TGCGCCAGCAGGGACAGACTCTCTGGGGCCAACGTCCTGACTTTC
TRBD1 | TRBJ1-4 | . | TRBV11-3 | CASSETGAGDEKLFF | TGTGCCAGCAGCGAGACAGGGGCTGGTGATGAAAAACTGTTTTTT
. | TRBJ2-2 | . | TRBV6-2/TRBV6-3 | CASSPPTVSGELFF | TGTGCCAGCAGCCCCCCGACTGTTTCCGGGGAGCTGTTTTTT
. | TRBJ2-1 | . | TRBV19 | CAAGPGSSYNEQFF | TGTGCCGCAGGGCCAGGAAGCTCCTACAATGAGCAGTTCTTC
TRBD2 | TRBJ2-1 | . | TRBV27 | CASSLSRGVNEQFF | TGTGCCAGCAGTTTATCGCGGGGGGTGAATGAGCAGTTCTTC
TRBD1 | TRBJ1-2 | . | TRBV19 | CASSGGTGVGGYTF | TGTGCCAGTAGTGGTGGGACAGGGGTTGGTGGCTACACCTTC
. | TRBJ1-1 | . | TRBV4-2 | CASSQERERQDTEAFF | TGTGCCAGCAGCCAAGAGAGGGAACGACAGGACACTGAAGCTTTCTTT
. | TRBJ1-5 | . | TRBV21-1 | CASLRDGRGNQPQHF | TGTGCCAGCCTTAGAGACGGGAGGGGCAATCAGCCCCAGCATTTT
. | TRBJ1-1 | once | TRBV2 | CASRGTWIMNTEAFF | TGTGCCAGCAGGGGCACGTGGATTATGAACACTGAAGCTTTCTTT